This T cell receptor beta chain was captured in a study of T cell repertoires in cytomegalovirus infection. As for the study in general: Evidence of both CMV infection and a matching HLA type came from public TCR beta signatures. General study findings and limits: Based on cumulative public TCR beta family frequency, carriers of CMV plus the relevant HLA were identified.

Only a few counts were recorded for this clonotype. The antigen is not known. Trimming removed 0 bases from V and 0 bases from J, with 5 bases in between. The germline CDR1 and CDR2 sequences are SGHKS and YYEKEE (reference sequence). The CDR3 spans 14 residues. From the reads, TCRdb called clonotypes with MiXCR, one entry per CDR3 protein. Of about 740,000 distinct CDR3 sequences in the sample, roughly 36% were seen once. Sequenced: PBMCs. The sequence was collected from a human donor in good health (CMV status not recorded). Some clones in this sample may be carry-over from other donors' samples. The chain carries TRBV5-5 and TRBJ2-3; D is unclear. CDR3 nucleotide sequence: TGTGCCAGCAGCTTGGCGCCTAGCACAGATACGCAGTATTTT. Encoded protein: CASSLAPSTDTQYF.